This T cell receptor (beta chain) was retrieved from a study of cytomegalovirus exposure and HLA in healthy donors. Looking at the study overall: A previous analysis identified approximately 110 million unique TCR beta sequences derived from around 180 million T cells. Findings and limits, study-wide: Being indistinguishable, some V segments were excluded, TRBV6-2 and TRBV6-3 among them. Many donors carried some public TCRs, although rarity characterized most TCR sequences.

Researchers ran the PCR with 60 Vbeta and 13 Jbeta primers. Assay used: immunoSEQ multiplex PCR; TCRdb lists only in-frame clones, some missing. Recorded for this sample: 34,000 or so clones. It was healthy bone marrow donors who served as donors. Remarks on this clone: Its target is unknown.

V was shortened by 7 bases and J by 1 base, with 11 bases between the two germline ends. The CDR3 has 13 residues. Germline lookup yields CDR1 SNHLY and CDR2 FYNNEI. This clonotype was sampled from a woman in her 40s in good health and CMV-seropositive. The chain recombines TRBV2 with TRBJ2-7; D is perhaps TRBD1 (6 bases). Sequenced input: PBMCs. CDR3 DNA sequence: TGTGCCAGCAATCCGACAGGTTCCTACGAGCAGTACTTC. This encodes CASNPTGSYEQYF. Full variable domain (remainder filled in from reference TRBV2 and TRBJ2-7): EPEVTQTPSHQVTQMGQEVILRCVPISNHLYFYWYRQILGQKVEFLVSFYNNEISEKSEIFDDQFSVERPDGSNFTLKIRSTKLEDSAMYFCASNPTGSYEQYFGPGTRLTVT.